These T cell receptor beta chains were read from a single sample in a study of cytomegalovirus exposure and HLA in healthy donors. Some clones are missing from TCRdb's copy, which holds only in-frame ones; the method was immunoSEQ multiplex PCR. The profile covers approximately 150,000 clones, with roughly 85% appearing a single time and over 8% taken by the ten largest. The sample was PBMCs. Every receptor here comes from a man between 18 and 35 years old in good health and CMV-seropositive. CDR3s include the opening cysteine and the closing phenylalanine or tryptophan. The order of the fields is clone size, D gene, J gene, V gene, CDR3 length, CDR3 DNA, CDR3 protein. A D gene is named only where the DNA matches it firmly. The size field is filled for only some rows; it gives once, few, many or a size class.

size: -
D: TRBD1
J: TRBJ1-5
V: TRBV6-5
length: 15
DNA: TGTGCCAGCAGTATAACAGGGGTTGGCAATCAGCCCCAGCATTTT
CDR3: CASSITGVGNQPQHF

size: -
D: TRBD1
J: TRBJ1-1
V: TRBV11-2
length: 17
DNA: TGTGCCAGCAGCCTCCTCCGGGGACAGGGGGCTCGGGGTGAAGCTTTCTTT
CDR3: CASSLLRGQGARGEAFF

size: -
D: -
J: TRBJ1-1
V: TRBV6-5
length: 13
DNA: TGTGCCAGCAGTTACAGGGGGAACACTGAAGCTTTCTTT
CDR3: CASSYRGNTEAFF

size: -
D: -
J: TRBJ2-7
V: TRBV5-4
length: 13
DNA: TGTGCCAGCAGCCCCGGGACACCCTACGAGCAGTACTTC
CDR3: CASSPGTPYEQYF

size: -
D: TRBD2
J: TRBJ2-1
V: TRBV6-1
length: 15
DNA: TGTGCCAGCAGCCTAGCGGGAGGGGGCATAAATGAGCAGTTCTTC
CDR3: CASSLAGGGINEQFF

size: -
D: -
J: TRBJ1-2
V: TRBV7-9
length: 13
DNA: TGTGCCAGCAGCTTTGACGGCGGTTATGGCTACACCTTC
CDR3: CASSFDGGYGYTF

size: -
D: -
J: TRBJ1-1
V: TRBV28
length: 12
DNA: TGTGCCAGCAGTTTAGCGGGGGCAGAAGCTTTCTTT
CDR3: CASSLAGAEAFF

size: -
D: -
J: TRBJ2-7
V: TRBV11-2
length: 14
DNA: TGTGCCAGCAGCTTAGCAGTTGGAGGCTACGAGCAGTACTTC
CDR3: CASSLAVGGYEQYF

size: -
D: TRBD2
J: TRBJ2-2
V: TRBV4-1
length: 18
DNA: TGCGCCAGCAGCCAAGTCGTCCTAGCGGGAGGGGACACCGGGGAGCTGTTTTTT
CDR3: CASSQVVLAGGDTGELFF

size: -
D: TRBD1
J: TRBJ1-1
V: TRBV7-3
length: 18
DNA: TGTGCCAGCAGGGCCGCGCAGGGGGAAGGTGGAATGAACACTGAAGCTTTCTTT
CDR3: CASRAAQGEGGMNTEAFF

size: -
D: TRBD1
J: TRBJ2-7
V: TRBV19
length: 15
DNA: TGTGCCAGTAGTATAGTCGGGACAGGGGGTCGCGAGCAGTACTTC
CDR3: CASSIVGTGGREQYF

size: -
D: TRBD1
J: TRBJ2-7
V: TRBV29-1
length: 14
DNA: TGCAGCGTTGTCACCGGGGACAGGGGCTCCGAGCAGTACTTC
CDR3: CSVVTGDRGSEQYF

size: -
D: TRBD2
J: TRBJ2-1
V: TRBV29-1
length: 14
DNA: TGCAGCGTCGCCCCCGGGGGGGCCTCCAATGAGCAGTTCTTC
CDR3: CSVAPGGASNEQFF

size: -
D: -
J: TRBJ1-2
V: TRBV5-1
length: 14
DNA: TGCGCCAGCAAGCCAGGGTTCAGGGCTGATGGCTACACCTTC
CDR3: CASKPGFRADGYTF

size: once
D: TRBD1
J: TRBJ2-7
V: TRBV28
length: 14
DNA: TGTGCCAGCAGTTTATCAGGGGGAATCTACGAGCAGTACTTC
CDR3: CASSLSGGIYEQYF

size: once
D: TRBD1
J: TRBJ1-4
V: TRBV2
length: 15
DNA: TGTGCCAGCAGCCCCGGGACAGTTATCCATGAAAAACTGTTTTTT
CDR3: CASSPGTVIHEKLFF